The subject of this entry is one TCR beta chain. The data originate from a study of blood T cell repertoires in COVID-19. Study in general: The United States, Italy and Spain were the sources of the acute and convalescent COVID-19 samples. Nucleic acid was either cDNA or gDNA, and it came from T cells, B-cell-depleted T cells, or PBMCs.

Authors' methods: For nucleated cells, counts were estimated from reference gene primer amplification. Measured with immunoSEQ multiplex PCR; TCRdb has only the in-frame clones, and not every one. Clone size and V and J calls were adopted from that table, with D and trimming inferred from the DNA. The sample contains about 74,000 clones, under 85% of which appear only once. The CDR3 sequence is 12 residues long. The germline V gene encodes CDR1 MDHEN and CDR2 SYDVKM. Trimming stripped 5 bases from V and 8 bases from J, with 12 bases between. The chain links TRBV28 to TRBJ1-1; a weak D match, TRBD1 (6 bases). The sequence derives from a man aged 70 or older with acute or convalescent COVID-19. Sequencing was done on a sample of peripheral blood. The CDR3 bases are TGTGCCAGCAGTCTACAGGGTCAGGAAGCTTTCTTT. This sequence encodes CASSLQGQEAFF.